The rows below give T cell receptor beta chains drawn from one sample of a study of blood T cell repertoires in COVID-19. Produced via immunoSEQ multiplex PCR; TCRdb's table is partial and in-frame only. The table lists about 64,000 clones, nearly 90% of them singletons. What was sequenced was peripheral blood. The receptors shown here come from a man aged 65 to 85 with acute or convalescent COVID-19. Each CDR3 is given with its conserved first and last residue. Fields, in order: V gene, J gene, D gene, CDR3 protein, CDR3 DNA. The D gene is left open where the match is weak.

V: TRBV5-6; J: TRBJ2-7; D: TRBD1; CDR3: CASISLAGGAKQYF; DNA: TGTGCCAGCATCTCCCTCGCAGGGGGCGCGAAGCAGTACTTC
V: TRBV6-5; J: TRBJ1-1; D: .; CDR3: CASRILEAFF; DNA: TGTGCCAGCAGGATATTAGAGGCTTTCTTT
V: TRBV18; J: TRBJ1-4; D: .; CDR3: CASSPEKGATNEKLFF; DNA: TGTGCCAGCTCACCTGAGAAGGGGGCAACTAATGAAAAACTGTTTTTT
V: TRBV5-6; J: TRBJ1-1; D: TRBD1; CDR3: CASSLRDRGNTEAFF; DNA: TGTGCCAGCAGCTTAAGGGACAGGGGGAACACTGAAGCTTTCTTT
V: TRBV15; J: TRBJ1-2; D: TRBD1; CDR3: CATSRSGGGQGTYGYTF; DNA: TGTGCCACCAGCAGAAGTGGGGGGGGACAGGGGACCTATGGCTACACCTTC
V: TRBV29-1; J: TRBJ2-1; D: TRBD1; CDR3: CSVRPGTGQYNEQFF; DNA: TGCAGCGTGCGCCCCGGGACAGGGCAGTACAATGAGCAGTTCTTC
V: TRBV20-1; J: TRBJ2-1; D: TRBD1; CDR3: CSASRDSAYNEQFF; DNA: TGCAGTGCTAGTAGGGACAGCGCCTACAATGAGCAGTTCTTC
V: TRBV19; J: TRBJ2-7; D: .; CDR3: CASSISAGYYEQYF; DNA: TGTGCCAGTAGTATTTCTGCAGGCTACTACGAGCAGTACTTC
V: TRBV6-2/TRBV6-3; J: TRBJ1-1; D: .; CDR3: CASSIAGGNTEAFF; DNA: TGTGCCAGCAGCATAGCGGGGGGGAACACTGAAGCTTTCTTT
V: TRBV7-9; J: TRBJ2-1; D: TRBD2; CDR3: CASSSSGGARNEQFF; DNA: TGTGCCAGCAGCAGTAGCGGGGGGGCAAGAAATGAGCAGTTCTTC
V: TRBV11-2; J: TRBJ2-5; D: TRBD2; CDR3: CASSLGRSGGQETQYF; DNA: TGTGCCAGCAGCTTAGGTCGCAGCGGGGGCCAAGAGACCCAGTACTTC
V: TRBV15; J: TRBJ1-3; D: .; CDR3: CATSRDILTESSGNTIYF; DNA: TGTGCCACCAGCAGAGATATTCTAACGGAGAGCTCTGGAAACACCATATATTTT
V: TRBV28; J: TRBJ1-5; D: TRBD1; CDR3: CASSFFYPGTGVQPQHF; DNA: TGTGCCAGCAGTTTCTTTTACCCCGGGACAGGGGTGCAGCCCCAGCATTTT
V: TRBV6-5; J: TRBJ1-2; D: .; CDR3: CASRAGDGYTF; DNA: TGTGCCAGCAGAGCAGGGGACGGCTACACCTTC
V: TRBV4-3; J: TRBJ1-1; D: TRBD1; CDR3: CASKTGDTEAFF; DNA: TGCGCCAGCAAAACAGGGGACACTGAAGCTTTCTTT
V: TRBV5-6; J: TRBJ1-1; D: .; CDR3: CASSLGQRGTEAFF; DNA: TGTGCCAGCAGCTTGGGACAGCGGGGCACTGAAGCTTTCTTT
V: TRBV28; J: TRBJ1-4; D: TRBD1; CDR3: CASSSGQGSNEKLFF; DNA: TGTGCCAGCAGCTCCGGACAGGGTTCTAATGAAAAACTGTTTTTT
V: TRBV19; J: TRBJ2-1; D: .; CDR3: CASSIEKDSYNEQFF; DNA: TGTGCCAGTAGTATAGAAAAAGACAGCTACAATGAGCAGTTCTTC